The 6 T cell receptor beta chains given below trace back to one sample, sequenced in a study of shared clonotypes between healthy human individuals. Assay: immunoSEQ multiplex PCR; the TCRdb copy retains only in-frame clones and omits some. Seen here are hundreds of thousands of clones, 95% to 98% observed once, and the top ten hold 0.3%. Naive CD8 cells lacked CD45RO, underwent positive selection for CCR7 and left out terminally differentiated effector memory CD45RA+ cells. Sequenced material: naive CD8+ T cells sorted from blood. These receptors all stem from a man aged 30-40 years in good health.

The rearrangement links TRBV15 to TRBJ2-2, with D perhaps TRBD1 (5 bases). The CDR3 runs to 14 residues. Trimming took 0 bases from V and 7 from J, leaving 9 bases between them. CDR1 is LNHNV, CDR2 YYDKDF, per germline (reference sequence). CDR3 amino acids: CATSRDWGGGELFF. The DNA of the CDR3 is TGTGCCACCAGCAGAGATTGGGGCGGCGGGGAGCTGTTTTTT.

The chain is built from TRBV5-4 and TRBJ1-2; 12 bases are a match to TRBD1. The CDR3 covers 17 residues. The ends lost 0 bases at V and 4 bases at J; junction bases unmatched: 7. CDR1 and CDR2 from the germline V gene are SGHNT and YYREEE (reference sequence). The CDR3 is CASSLAGTGGGIYGYTF. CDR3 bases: TGTGCCAGCAGCTTGGCAGGGACAGGGGGCGGGATCTATGGCTACACCTTC. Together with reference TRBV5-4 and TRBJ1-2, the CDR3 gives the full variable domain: ETGVTQSPTHLIKTRGQQVTLRCSSQSGHNTVSWYQQALGQGPQFIFQYYREEENGRGNFPPRFSGLQFPNYSSELNVNALELDDSALYLCASSLAGTGGGIYGYTFGSGTRLTVV.

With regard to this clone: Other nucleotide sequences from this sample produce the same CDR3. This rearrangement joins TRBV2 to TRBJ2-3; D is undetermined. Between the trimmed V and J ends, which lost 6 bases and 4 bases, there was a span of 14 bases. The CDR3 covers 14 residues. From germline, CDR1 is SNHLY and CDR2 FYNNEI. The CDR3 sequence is CASSGRAPADTQYF. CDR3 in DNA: TGTGCCAGCAGCGGTAGGGCCCCAGCAGATACGCAGTATTTT.

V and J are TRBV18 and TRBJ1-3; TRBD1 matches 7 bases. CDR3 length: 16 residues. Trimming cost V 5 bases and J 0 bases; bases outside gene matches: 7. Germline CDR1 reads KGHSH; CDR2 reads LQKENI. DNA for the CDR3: TGTGCCAGCTCAAAGGACAGGTTCGACTCTGGAAACACCATATATTTT. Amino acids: CASSKDRFDSGNTIYF.

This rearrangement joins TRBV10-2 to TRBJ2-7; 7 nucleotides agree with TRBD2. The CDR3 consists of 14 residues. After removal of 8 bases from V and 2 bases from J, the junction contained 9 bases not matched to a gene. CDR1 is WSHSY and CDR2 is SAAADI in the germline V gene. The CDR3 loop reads CASSNTGGAYEQYF. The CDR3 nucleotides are TGCGCCAGCTCCAATACGGGAGGTGCCTACGAGCAGTACTTC.

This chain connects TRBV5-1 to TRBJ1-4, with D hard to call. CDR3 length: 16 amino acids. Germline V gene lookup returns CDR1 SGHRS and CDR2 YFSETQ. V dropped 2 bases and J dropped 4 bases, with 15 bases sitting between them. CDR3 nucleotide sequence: TGCGCCAGCAGCTTAGAGTTCGGCGGGCATAATGAAAAACTGTTTTTT. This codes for CASSLEFGGHNEKLFF.